This entry describes one TCR beta chain. This entry is derived from a study of control samples from healthy donors and cancer patients. The protocol was immunoSEQ multiplex PCR, while the TCRdb copy is restricted to in-frame clones and leaves out a portion. The profile shows more than 75,000 clones, about nine tenths of them singletons. The CDR3 is 15 amino acids. V lost 6 bases and J 3 bases, leaving 17 bases between the germline ends. CDR1 and CDR2 (germline): SNHLY, FYNNEI. The material sequenced was blood. The sequence was collected from a middle-aged man in good health. The rearrangement uses TRBV2 and TRBJ1-2; possibly TRBD1 for D (6 bases). The chain's CDR3 is CASRPNREIDYGYTF. In DNA form, the CDR3 reads TGTGCCAGCAGGCCTAACAGGGAAATCGACTATGGCTACACCTTC.